These T cell receptor beta chains were read from a single sample in a study of cytomegalovirus exposure and HLA in healthy donors. TCRdb's copy holds only in-frame clones and misses some; the assay was immunoSEQ multiplex PCR. The table has 93,000 or so clones, roughly 70% seen once; the top ten hold less than 3.5%. The specimen was PBMCs. All receptors derive from a woman aged 45-65 years in good health and CMV-seronegative. Both conserved end residues are part of each CDR3. The D gene is left open where the match is weak. Some rows mark clone size as missing; the rest say once, few, many or name a class of expanded clone.

clone size,CDR3 length,D gene,J gene,V gene,CDR3 protein,CDR3 DNA
NA,16,NA,TRBJ2-7,TRBV11-3,CASSLGLRASSYEQYF,TGTGCCAGCAGCTTAGGTCTCAGGGCAAGCTCCTACGAGCAGTACTTC
NA,15,TRBD1,TRBJ2-2,TRBV9,CASSPQGLNTGELFF,TGTGCCAGCAGCCCACAGGGGCTGAACACCGGGGAGCTGTTTTTT
NA,15,TRBD2,TRBJ2-6,TRBV30,CAWSRTSAGANVLTF,TGTGCCTGGAGTCGGACTAGTGCTGGGGCCAACGTCCTGACTTTC
NA,14,NA,TRBJ2-3,TRBV5-8,CASSLGGDTDTQYF,TGTGCCAGCAGCTTGGGGGGAGACACAGATACGCAGTATTTT
few,13,NA,TRBJ2-5,TRBV5-6,CASSDSNKETQYF,TGTGCCAGCAGCGACAGTAACAAAGAGACCCAGTACTTC
NA,11,NA,TRBJ2-1,TRBV29-1,CSVDLFNEQFF,TGCAGCGTTGATCTATTCAATGAGCAGTTCTTC
NA,16,NA,TRBJ1-1,TRBV4-1,CASSPRPTESVSEAFF,TGCGCCAGCAGCCCCCGACCGACAGAATCAGTTAGTGAAGCTTTCTTT
NA,16,TRBD1,TRBJ2-7,TRBV5-1,CASSGTGTGVKVEQYF,TGCGCCAGCAGCGGCACCGGGACAGGGGTAAAAGTCGAGCAGTACTTC
NA,15,TRBD1,TRBJ1-1,TRBV5-4,CASSPKTGSNTEAFF,TGTGCCAGCAGCCCCAAGACAGGGTCTAACACTGAAGCTTTCTTT
NA,10,TRBD1,TRBJ1-4,TRBV6-1,CASSDRDRVF,TGTGCCAGCAGCGACCGGGACAGGGTTTTT
NA,16,TRBD2,TRBJ2-4,TRBV11-2,CASSRPLTSGENIQYF,TGTGCCAGCAGCCGCCCACTGACTAGCGGGGAAAACATTCAGTACTTC
NA,17,TRBD2,TRBJ2-1,TRBV4-1,CASSQILAAINANEQFF,TGCGCCAGCAGCCAAATACTAGCGGCCATTAATGCAAATGAGCAGTTCTTC
few,17,TRBD1,TRBJ2-1,TRBV7-6,CASSLVVRGGDRDEQFF,TGTGCCAGCAGCTTAGTAGTCAGAGGGGGGGACAGGGATGAGCAGTTCTTC
few,14,NA,TRBJ2-5,TRBV7-8,CASSLRGNEETQYF,TGTGCCAGCAGCTTACGGGGGAATGAAGAGACCCAGTACTTC
few,17,TRBD1,TRBJ1-4,TRBV18,CASSPMGTVGLEEKLFF,TGTGCCAGCTCACCCATGGGGACAGTTGGCCTTGAGGAAAAACTGTTTTTT
NA,12,TRBD1,TRBJ2-7,TRBV30,CAWSVDRVGQYF,TGTGCCTGGAGTGTGGACAGGGTGGGGCAGTACTTC
NA,16,TRBD1,TRBJ2-2,TRBV11-3,CASSSSDRAHTGELFF,TGTGCCAGCAGCTCCTCGGACAGGGCCCACACCGGGGAGCTGTTTTTT
NA,12,TRBD1,TRBJ2-7,TRBV6-6,CASSTLTGGIYF,TGTGCCAGCAGTACCCTAACAGGGGGCATATACTTC
NA,14,TRBD1,TRBJ1-4,TRBV28,CASSQSGGEEKLFF,TGTGCCAGCAGTCAATCAGGGGGAGAGGAAAAACTGTTTTTT
NA,19,TRBD1,TRBJ1-1,TRBV14,CASSQGVGGQRSMNTEAFF,TGTGCCAGCAGCCAAGGTGTAGGGGGCCAGCGCTCCATGAACACTGAAGCTTTCTTT
NA,16,TRBD1,TRBJ2-7,TRBV18,CASSLQGAGGPYEQYF,TGTGCCAGCTCACTACAGGGGGCTGGGGGTCCCTACGAGCAGTACTTC
few,15,NA,TRBJ1-6,TRBV5-1,CASRRVGVPNSPLHF,TGCGCCAGCAGGCGGGTCGGGGTCCCGAATTCACCCCTCCACTTT
NA,16,TRBD1,TRBJ1-6,TRBV5-4,CASSLLGQGIESPLHF,TGTGCCAGCAGCTTGTTGGGACAGGGGATTGAATCACCCCTCCACTTT
few,16,NA,TRBJ2-1,TRBV10-3,CAISESRGNFYNEQFF,TGTGCCATCAGTGAGTCACGCGGGAACTTTTACAATGAGCAGTTCTTC
few,15,NA,TRBJ2-7,TRBV15,CATSRVGNSGHEQYF,TGTGCCACCAGCAGAGTAGGTAACAGTGGCCACGAGCAGTACTTC
NA,13,NA,TRBJ2-3,TRBV18,CASSPPGADTQYF,TGTGCCAGCTCACCACCGGGGGCGGATACGCAGTATTTT
NA,12,NA,TRBJ2-2,TRBV18,CASSPSTGELFF,TGTGCCAGCTCACCATCGACCGGGGAGCTGTTTTTT
NA,14,TRBD1,TRBJ2-7,TRBV6-5,CASSPAGQVSEQYF,TGTGCCAGCAGTCCTGCGGGACAGGTCTCCGAGCAGTACTTC
NA,21,TRBD2,TRBJ2-4,TRBV4-2,CASSQVGTSGRRRLAKNIQYF,TGTGCCAGCAGCCAAGTGGGGACTAGCGGGAGACGGAGACTAGCCAAAAACATTCAGTACTTC
few,16,TRBD2,TRBJ2-1,TRBV4-1,CASSQDLGGRGDEQFF,TGCGCCAGCAGCCAAGATCTTGGCGGGAGAGGCGATGAGCAGTTCTTC